This entry concerns a single T cell receptor (beta chain). Which antigen it targets is not known. Base qualities are not provided; no much larger clone lies one nucleotide away. The immunoSEQ Assay was used to sequence TCRbeta CDR3 regions. After extraction, genomic DNA underwent amplification by bias-controlled multiplex PCR, followed by high-throughput sequencing. The paper's processing steps were these. To quantify the absolute abundance of every unique TCRbeta CDR3 region, sequences were collapsed and filtered. T cell fraction was estimated by normalization of TCRbeta template counts to usable DNA, with usable DNA being measured through amplification of reference genes present in all nucleated cells. Repertoire TCRs were annotated as SARS-CoV-2-specific by exact matching of V gene, CDR3 amino acid sequence and J gene to a known reactive TCR set. The reference SARS-CoV-2 TCR set was derived from MIRA and filtered for enrichment in COVID-19-positive ImmuneCODE repertoires, a step that removed public or cross-reactive TCRs. Using the MIRA antigens, annotated TCRs were further analysed by specific ORF or by position within an ORF. Breadth was defined as the number of annotated unique rearrangements divided by the total number of unique productive rearrangements, and depth was defined as the summed frequency of the annotated unique rearrangements. Two-sided Wilcoxon rank-sum tests were used to compare TCR breadth between groups. Sourced from immuneACCESS, this table was stored by TCRdb with only in-frame sequences that have V and J called. A share of the clones is absent; for the studies checked, an unresolved V gene accounts for under half, and the remainder has no known explanation. The V and J calls and the clone size are those of that table, but D and trimming were determined from the DNA. Within this sample are over 450,000 clones, with 80% to 90% of them counted one time only. The biggest ten clones account for around 1.8% of the sample.

These data come from a study of Ad26.COV2.S vaccination and SARS-CoV-2 variants (dated by TCRdb to the early 2020s). In the study overall: Donors in the vaccine arm were drawn from COV1001, a multicentre, randomized, double-blind, placebo-controlled phase I-IIa trial testing Ad26.COV2.S in healthy adults. Ad26.COV2.S was given intramuscularly at 5x10^10 or 1x10^11 viral particles, as a single shot or as two shots 56 days apart. Throughout the experiments and outcome assessment, investigators stayed blinded to trial group allocation. TCRbeta repertoire sequencing served as the tool for gauging how specific and how broad the SARS-CoV-2-reactive T cell receptors were following Ad26.COV2.S vaccination. Trial participants were randomized into five groups of five, in which low-dose or high-dose Ad26.COV2.S was given once or twice, or placebo was given on both occasions. A total of approximately 30 samples were included in the TCR-sequenced set, comprising roughly 20 Ad26.COV2.S vaccine recipients, 5 placebo recipients and 8 SARS-CoV-2 convalescent individuals. The research as a whole found: Higher spike-specific TCR breadth was observed in Ad26.COV2.S recipients than in placebo recipients (P = 0.0014). After vaccination, substantial breadth of spike-specific CD8+ and CD4+ T cell responses was reported. The study lacked the statistical power to compare responses across vaccine doses or regimens. Comparable non-spike TCR breadth was observed between vaccine and placebo recipients, consistent with only spike being contained in the vaccine. The authors noted that total T cell responses may have been underestimated by the TCR breadth and depth analyses.

V was cut back by 6 bases and J by 1 base, leaving a gap of 18 bases between them. The CDR3 runs 16 amino acids, cysteine and phenylalanine included. Left in the record is the CDR3 DNA by itself, 48 bases read in frame from the first base. Via the germline V gene (reference sequence), CDR1 is MNHEY and CDR2 SMNVEV. The sample's treatment or condition label is to be understood as: around 19 received Ad26.COV2.S at low or high dose, single or two shots; about 5 received placebo; per-sample allocation not given. For vaccine and placebo recipients, repertoires were sequenced using samples collected on day 63 after the first injection. In Cohort 1b, about 27 adults aged 18-55 years were enrolled at a single site in Boston, USA, between 29 July and 7 August 2020. Ad26.COV2.S was a replication-incompetent adenovirus type 26 vector expressing a prefusion-stabilized SARS-CoV-2 spike protein from the original Wuhan strain.

This clonotype originated in a person aged 18-65 years who received the Ad26.COV2.S COVID-19 vaccine or a placebo. The chain uses TRBV27 and TRBJ1-1; a tentative D match to TRBD1 spans 5 bases. This sample comprised peripheral blood, obtained in a trial of Ad26.COV2.S vaccine versus placebo. The nucleotide sequence is TGTGCCAGCAGCCAGGGAAAACAAATATGGAACACTGAAGCTTTCTTT. Its protein is CASSQGKQIWNTEAFF.